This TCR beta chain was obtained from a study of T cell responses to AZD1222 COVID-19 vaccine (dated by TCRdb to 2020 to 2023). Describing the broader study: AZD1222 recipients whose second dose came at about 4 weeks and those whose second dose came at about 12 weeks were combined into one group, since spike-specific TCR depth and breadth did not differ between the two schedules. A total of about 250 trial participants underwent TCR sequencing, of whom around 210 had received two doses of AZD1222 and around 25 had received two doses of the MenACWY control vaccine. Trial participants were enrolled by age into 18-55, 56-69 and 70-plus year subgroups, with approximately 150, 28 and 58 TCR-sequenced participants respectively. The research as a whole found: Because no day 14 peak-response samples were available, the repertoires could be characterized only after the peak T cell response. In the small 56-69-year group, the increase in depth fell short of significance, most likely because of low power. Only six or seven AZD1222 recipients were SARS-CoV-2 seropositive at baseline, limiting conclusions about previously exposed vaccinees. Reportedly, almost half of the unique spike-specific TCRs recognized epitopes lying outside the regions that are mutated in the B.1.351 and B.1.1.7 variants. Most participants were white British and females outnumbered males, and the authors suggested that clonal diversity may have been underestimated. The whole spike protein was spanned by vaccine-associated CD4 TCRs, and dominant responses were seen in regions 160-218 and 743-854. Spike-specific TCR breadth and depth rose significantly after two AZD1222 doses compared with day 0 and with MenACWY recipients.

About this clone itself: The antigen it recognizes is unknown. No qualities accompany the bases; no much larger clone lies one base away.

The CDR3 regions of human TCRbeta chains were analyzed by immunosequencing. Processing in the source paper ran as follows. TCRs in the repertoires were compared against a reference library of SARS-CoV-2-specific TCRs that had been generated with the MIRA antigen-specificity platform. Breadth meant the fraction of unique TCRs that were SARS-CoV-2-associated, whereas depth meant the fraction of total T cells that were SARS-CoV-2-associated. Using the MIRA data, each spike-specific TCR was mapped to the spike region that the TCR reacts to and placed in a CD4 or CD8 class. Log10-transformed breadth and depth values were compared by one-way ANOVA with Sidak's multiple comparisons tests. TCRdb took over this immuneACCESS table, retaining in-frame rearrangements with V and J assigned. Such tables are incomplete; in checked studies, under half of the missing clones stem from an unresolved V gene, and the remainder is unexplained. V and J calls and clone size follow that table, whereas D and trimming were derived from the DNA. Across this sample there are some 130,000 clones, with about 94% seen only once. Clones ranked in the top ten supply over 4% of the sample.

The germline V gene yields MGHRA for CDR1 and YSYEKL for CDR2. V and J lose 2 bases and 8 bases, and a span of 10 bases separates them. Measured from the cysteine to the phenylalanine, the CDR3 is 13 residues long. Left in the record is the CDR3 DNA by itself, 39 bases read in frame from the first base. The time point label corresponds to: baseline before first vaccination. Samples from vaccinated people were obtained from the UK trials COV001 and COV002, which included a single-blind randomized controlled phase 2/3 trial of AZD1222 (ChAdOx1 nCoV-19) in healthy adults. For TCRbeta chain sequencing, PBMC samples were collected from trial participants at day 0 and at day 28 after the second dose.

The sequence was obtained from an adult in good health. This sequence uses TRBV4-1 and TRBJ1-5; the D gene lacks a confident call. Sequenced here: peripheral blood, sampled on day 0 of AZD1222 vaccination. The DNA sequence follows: TGCGCCAGCAGCCAAAGCACGGGTGAGCCCCAGCATTTT. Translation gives CASSQSTGEPQHF.